The next 10 T cell receptor beta chains were all read from a single sample in a study of response to subunit inactivated influenza vaccine. One entry per CDR3 protein results from TCRdb running MiXCR on the RT-PCR reads. The sample consists of 800,000 to 1,000,000 distinct CDR3 sequences, 21% of them appearing once. This material consisted of PBMCs from blood, taken 5 days after vaccination. These receptors came from a man aged 50 or older who received an inactivated influenza vaccine.

This chain links TRBV28 with TRBJ1-3; 9 bases match TRBD1. This CDR3 has 13 residues. V trimming: 4 bases; J trimming: 16 bases; junction bases outside the gene matches: 11. CDR1 MDHEN and CDR2 SYDVKM come from the germline V gene. The CDR3, as DNA: TGTGCCAGCAGTTCCCAAAACAGGGGGCGCGTGTATTTT. Its translation: CASSSQNRGRVYF.

The CDR3 is CASSLGGDTYQPQHF. As DNA, the CDR3 is TGCGCCAGCAGCTTGGGTGGGGACACTTATCAGCCCCAGCATTTT. The V call is TRBV5-1, the J call TRBJ1-5; a possible D gene is TRBD1 (6 bases). The germline V and J ends were trimmed by 0 bases and 5 bases, with 12 bases remaining between them. In germline, CDR1 is SGHRS, CDR2 YFSETQ. The CDR3 is made up of 15 amino acids.

This clonotype has a handful of counts. The chain recombines TRBV4-2 with TRBJ1-1; 7 bases match TRBD1. Trimming cost V 3 bases and J 5 bases; bases outside gene matches: 6. This CDR3 spans 14 amino acids. Germline CDR1 LGHNA, CDR2 YNFKEQ. The CDR3 is CASSQDRLGTEAFF. The CDR3 nucleotides read TGTGCCAGCAGCCAGGACAGGTTAGGGACTGAAGCTTTCTTT.

This clonotype was recorded a few times. The chain employs TRBV9 and TRBJ2-7, with D perhaps matching TRBD2 (5 bases). The CDR3 covers 15 residues. V was trimmed by 0 bases and J by 6 bases, leaving 16 bases between them. Germline V gene lookup returns CDR1 SGDLS and CDR2 YYNGEE. The CDR3 bases are TGTGCCAGCAGCGTAGAGTACGGGAATTCCCGCGAGCAGTACTTC. Protein: CASSVEYGNSREQYF.

The chain recombines TRBV10-3 with TRBJ2-1; 8 bases fit TRBD1. CDR1 and CDR2 (germline): ENHRY, SYGVKD. The CDR3 runs to 15 residues. Trimming removed 4 bases from V and 6 bases from J; junction bases left unmatched: 8. In DNA form, the CDR3 reads TGTGCCATCAGTGGATCCGGGACAGGCGCCAATGAGCAGTTCTTC. This sequence encodes CAISGSGTGANEQFF.

This clonotype was seen a few times. The V call is TRBV28, the J call TRBJ2-7; tentatively, D is TRBD1 (5 bases). V was shortened by 1 base and J by 1 base, with 11 bases between the two germline ends. This CDR3 is 15 amino acids long. The V gene's germline CDR1 is MDHEN and CDR2 SYDVKM. This CDR3 is CASSLSLTGSYEQYF. For the CDR3, the DNA is TGTGCCAGCAGTTTATCTCTTACAGGATCCTACGAGCAGTACTTC.

V and J are TRBV6-1 and TRBJ2-7; D call uncertain. The germline V gene encodes CDR1 MNHNS and CDR2 SASEGT. The CDR3 totals 15 residues. With 10 bases removed from V and 6 bases from J, the gap between germline ends came to 25 bases. The CDR3 sequence: CATTPRWGMVGEQYF. DNA for the CDR3: TGTGCCACCACCCCTCGATGGGGAATGGTCGGCGAGCAGTACTTC.

This clonotype was seen more than once but under ten times. The rearrangement links TRBV12-3 or TRBV12-4 to TRBJ2-4, with a tentative D call TRBD1 (5 bases). Trimming pared 3 bases from V and 0 bases from J, leaving 15 bases between. This CDR3 contains 17 residues. The CDR3 loop is CASSLIEGDLAKNIQYF. The CDR3, as DNA: TGTGCCAGCAGTTTGATTGAAGGGGATCTAGCCAAAAACATTCAGTACTTC.

The sample holds a few counts of this clonotype. V usage is TRBV4-1 and J usage is TRBJ1-2; no reliable D call. CDR1 is MGHRA, CDR2 YSYEKL, per germline. The CDR3 covers 16 residues. V dropped 1 base and J dropped 4 bases, with 16 bases sitting between them. The CDR3, as DNA: TGCGCCAGCAGCCAAGGGAGCCAAGCCTCATCCTATGGCTACACCTTC. Its translation: CASSQGSQASSYGYTF.

The sample holds many counts of this clonotype. The chain recombines TRBV20-1 with TRBJ2-5, with D perhaps matching TRBD1 (6 bases). V was cut by 3 bases and J by 4 bases, with 12 bases left in between. The CDR3 is 13 amino acids. Germline CDR1 and CDR2: DFQATT and SNEGSKA (reference sequence). Written as DNA, the CDR3 is TGCAGTGCTAGGTTCACAGGGCCAGAGACCCAGTACTTC. Its protein product is CSARFTGPETQYF.